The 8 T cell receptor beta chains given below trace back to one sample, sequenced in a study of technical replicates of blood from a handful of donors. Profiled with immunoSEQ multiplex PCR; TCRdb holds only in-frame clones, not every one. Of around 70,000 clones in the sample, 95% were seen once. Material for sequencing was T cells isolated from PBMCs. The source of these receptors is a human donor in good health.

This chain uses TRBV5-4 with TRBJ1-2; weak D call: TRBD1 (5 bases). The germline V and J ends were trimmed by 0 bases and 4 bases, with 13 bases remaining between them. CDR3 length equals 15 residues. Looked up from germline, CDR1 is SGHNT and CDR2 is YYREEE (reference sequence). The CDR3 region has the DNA TGTGCCAGCAGCTTGGGGTACCGCGGGACCTATGGCTACACCTTC. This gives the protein CASSLGYRGTYGYTF.

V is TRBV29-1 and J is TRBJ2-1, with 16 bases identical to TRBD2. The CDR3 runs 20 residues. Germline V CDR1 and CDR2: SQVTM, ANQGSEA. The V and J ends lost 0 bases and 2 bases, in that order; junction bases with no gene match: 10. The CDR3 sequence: CSVEDLRGGLAGGPYNEQFF. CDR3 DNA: TGCAGCGTTGAAGATCTCAGAGGGGGACTAGCGGGGGGGCCCTACAATGAGCAGTTCTTC.

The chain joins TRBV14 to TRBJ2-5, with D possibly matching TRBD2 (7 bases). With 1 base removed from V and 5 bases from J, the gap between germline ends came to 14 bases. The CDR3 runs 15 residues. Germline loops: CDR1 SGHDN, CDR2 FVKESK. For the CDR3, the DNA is TGTGCCAGCAGCCAAGCCGGGGGGCGACGGGAGACCCAGTACTTC. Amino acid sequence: CASSQAGGRRETQYF.

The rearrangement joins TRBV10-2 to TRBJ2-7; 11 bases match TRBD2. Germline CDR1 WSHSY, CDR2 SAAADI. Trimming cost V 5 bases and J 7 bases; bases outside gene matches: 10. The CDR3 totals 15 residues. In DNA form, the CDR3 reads TGCGCCAGCAGTTTAGTAGCGGGGGGGATGGGGGAGCAGTACTTC. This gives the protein CASSLVAGGMGEQYF.

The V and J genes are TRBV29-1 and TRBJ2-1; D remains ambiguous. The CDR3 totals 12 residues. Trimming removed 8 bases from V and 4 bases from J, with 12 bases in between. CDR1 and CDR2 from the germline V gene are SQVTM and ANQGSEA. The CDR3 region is CSIFRNYNEQFF. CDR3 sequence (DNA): TGCAGCATCTTCAGGAATTACAATGAGCAGTTCTTC.

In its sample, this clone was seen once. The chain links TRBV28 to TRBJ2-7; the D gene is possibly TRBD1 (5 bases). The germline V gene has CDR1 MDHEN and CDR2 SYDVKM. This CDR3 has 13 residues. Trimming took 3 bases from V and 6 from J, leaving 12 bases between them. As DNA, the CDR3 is TGTGCCAGCAGTTTTCCCGACAGCTCCGAGCAGTACTTC. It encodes CASSFPDSSEQYF.

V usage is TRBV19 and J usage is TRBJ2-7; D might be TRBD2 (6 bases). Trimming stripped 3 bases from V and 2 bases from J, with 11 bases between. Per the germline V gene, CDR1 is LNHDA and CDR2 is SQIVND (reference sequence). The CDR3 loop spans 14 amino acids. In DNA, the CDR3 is TGTGCCAGTAGTATCATCTCGGGGGCCTACGAGCAGTACTTC. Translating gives CASSIISGAYEQYF. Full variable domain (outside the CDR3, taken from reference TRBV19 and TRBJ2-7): DGGITQSPKYLFRKEGQNVTLSCEQNLNHDAMYWYRQDPGQGLRLIYYSQIVNDFQKGDIAEGYSVSREKKESFPLTVTSAQKNPTAFYLCASSIISGAYEQYFGPGTRLTVT.

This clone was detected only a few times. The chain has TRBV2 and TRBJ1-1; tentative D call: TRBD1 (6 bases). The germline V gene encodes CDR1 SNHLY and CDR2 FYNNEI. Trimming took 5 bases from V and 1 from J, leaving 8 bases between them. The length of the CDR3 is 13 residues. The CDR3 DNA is TGTGCCAGCAGTCCGGGACAGAACACTGAAGCTTTCTTT. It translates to CASSPGQNTEAFF.